The 20 T cell receptor beta chains listed next were all sequenced from one sample in a study of read filtering for tumor transcriptome and immune sequencing. This library used roughly 370 ng RNA and molecular barcoded adaptors spanning alpha/delta and beta/gamma chains. A single record per CDR3 protein comes from TCRdb applying MiXCR to the reads. The table records approximately 58,000 distinct CDR3 sequences, roughly an eighth of them present only once. Sequences were obtained from a population of CD138-negative cells sorted from bone marrow. These TCRs come from a donor at least 40 years old with multiple myeloma.

This clonotype was counted at least ten times. The rearrangement uses TRBV6-5 and TRBJ1-1; the match to TRBD1 covers 8 bases. CDR1 is MNHEY, CDR2 SVGAGI, per germline. The CDR3 runs 15 residues. J gave up 0 bases and V 6 bases, and 6 bases lay outside the gene matches. The CDR3 sequence: CASRGQDSMNTEAFF. The CDR3 DNA is TGTGCCAGCAGGGGACAGGACAGCATGAACACTGAAGCTTTCTTT.

This clonotype was picked up many times. The rearrangement joins TRBV6-5 to TRBJ1-5; D ambiguous. Trimming took off 0 bases at V and 4 bases at J, with 10 bases between the two ends. Germline V gene data show CDR1 as MNHEY and CDR2 as SVGAGI. CDR3 length equals 15 residues. The CDR3 spells CASSYSTRRNQPQHF. The CDR3 DNA reads TGTGCCAGCAGTTACTCGACGCGGCGGAATCAGCCCCAGCATTTT.

This chain uses TRBV12-3 or TRBV12-4 with TRBJ1-5; TRBD1 is a possible D gene (5 bases). Trimming removed 5 bases at V and 4 bases at J, with 6 bases between. The CDR3 covers 12 residues. The chain's CDR3 is CASSQGNQPQHF. CDR3 in DNA: TGTGCCAGCAGTCAGGGAAATCAGCCCCAGCATTTT.

This clonotype was seen more than once but under ten times. The chain recombines TRBV18 with TRBJ1-4, with TRBD1 identical over 11 bases. Germline V gene lookup returns CDR1 KGHSH and CDR2 LQKENI. V lost 4 bases, J lost 6 bases, and 4 bases stayed unmatched. CDR3 length: 15 amino acids. The CDR3 coding sequence is TGTGCCAGCTCACTTCGGGGACAGGGGGATGAAAAACTGTTTTTT. Its protein product is CASSLRGQGDEKLFF.

This clonotype has at least ten counts. The J gene is TRBJ2-5, the V gene TRBV3-1, with unresolved D. Germline V gene lookup returns CDR1 LGHDT and CDR2 YNNKEL (reference sequence). Trimming took 8 bases from V and 3 from J, leaving 13 bases between them. The CDR3 length is 13 residues. CDR3 residues: CASCPSVEETQYF. The CDR3 nucleotides read TGTGCCAGCTGCCCATCCGTGGAAGAGACCCAGTACTTC.

This clonotype appeared many times. The chain recombines TRBV3-1 with TRBJ2-1; 8 bases line up with TRBD1. J was trimmed by 4 bases and V by 2 bases; bases with no gene match: 4. This CDR3 is built from 15 residues. CDR1 LGHDT and CDR2 YNNKEL come from the germline V gene (reference sequence). As DNA, the CDR3 is TGTGCCAGCAGCCAACATCGGGACAGGTACAATGAGCAGTTCTTC. Protein sequence: CASSQHRDRYNEQFF.

This clonotype was detected only a few times. V and J are TRBV5-6 and TRBJ1-5; D gene unclear. The ends were cut back, 5 bases at V and 0 bases at J, with 6 bases in the middle. The V gene's germline CDR1 is SGHDT and CDR2 YYEEEE. This CDR3 spans 13 amino acids. The CDR3 sequence is CASSRNSNQPQHF. The CDR3 DNA follows: TGTGCCAGCAGTCGAAATAGCAATCAGCCCCAGCATTTT.

This clonotype was observed many times. This chain connects TRBV5-1 to TRBJ2-5; maybe TRBD2 (7 bases). Trimming took off 5 bases at V and 5 bases at J, with 13 bases between the two ends. Germline-derived CDR1 and CDR2 are SGHRS and YFSETQ. There are 13 residues in the CDR3. CDR3 sequence: CASRRGGVETQYF. Written as DNA, the CDR3 is TGCGCCAGCAGGAGGGGGGGCGTTGAGACCCAGTACTTC.

For this clonotype: A much larger clone is a single base away; this may be a read error. The genes are TRBV12-3 or TRBV12-4 and TRBJ1-5; the D is unclear. The germline V and J ends were trimmed by 3 bases and 6 bases, with 15 bases remaining between them. The CDR3 sequence is 15 residues long. In DNA, the CDR3 is TGTGCCAGCAGTTTGATGACCGTAGGCAGTCAGCCCCAGCATTTT. It is translated as CASSLMTVGSQPQHF.

This clonotype was counted ten times or more. The rearrangement links TRBV20-1 to TRBJ1-1, with unresolved D. Trimming pared 2 bases from V and 7 bases from J, leaving 14 bases between. The CDR3 is made up of 13 amino acids. CDR1 and CDR2 (germline): DFQATT, SNEGSKA (reference sequence). CDR3 DNA sequence: TGCAGTGCTAGACCGTTCCAGACCCGTGAAGCTTTCTTT. This gives the protein CSARPFQTREAFF.

This clonotype was observed a few times. The chain is built from TRBV27 and TRBJ1-5, with TRBD1 as a possible D gene (5 bases). CDR1 and CDR2 from the germline V gene are MNHEY and SMNVEV (reference sequence). V lost 2 bases, J lost 7 bases, and 24 bases lay in between. The CDR3 is 18 amino acids. The CDR3 DNA reads as TGTGCCAGCAGTTTAGTATCCCCCGGGGAGGGGAGGCTCCAGCCCCAGCATTTT. It yields the protein CASSLVSPGEGRLQPQHF.

This clonotype was seen at least ten times. The J gene is TRBJ2-1, the V gene TRBV5-5; 9 bases map to TRBD1. Trimming cost V 4 bases and J 3 bases; bases outside gene matches: 8. This CDR3 has 16 amino acids. Looked up from germline, CDR1 is SGHKS and CDR2 is YYEKEE (reference sequence). The CDR3 nucleotides are TGTGCCAGCAGCGTTTACAGGGGGCCCCGCTACAATGAGCAGTTCTTC. Amino acids: CASSVYRGPRYNEQFF.

The V gene is TRBV7-3, the J gene TRBJ2-2; D call uncertain. The germline V and J ends were trimmed by 5 bases and 1 base, with 11 bases remaining between them. The CDR3 sequence is 15 residues long. Germline-derived CDR1 and CDR2 are SGHTA and FQGTGA. CDR3: CASSPQPRNTGELFF. The CDR3 nucleotides are TGTGCCAGCAGCCCACAGCCCAGGAACACCGGGGAGCTGTTTTTT.

This clonotype has ten or more counts. CDR3 nucleotide sequence: TGCGCCAGCAGCGCACAAGCGGAGCTAAGCACAGATACGCAGTATTTT. It yields the protein CASSAQAELSTDTQYF. The V and J genes are TRBV5-1 and TRBJ2-3, with a tentative D call TRBD2 (5 bases). The CDR3 has 16 amino acids. Per germline, CDR1 SGHRS and CDR2 YFSETQ. The V and J ends lost 4 bases and 0 bases respectively, with 15 bases between them.

This clonotype was counted at least ten times. The chain has TRBV6-5 and TRBJ1-1; D remains unclear. From germline, CDR1 is MNHEY and CDR2 SVGAGI. The CDR3 contains 15 residues. Deletions cut 7 bases from V and 4 bases from J, with 19 bases between. The chain's CDR3 is CASNQLQPRSTEAFF. The CDR3 DNA reads as TGTGCCAGCAACCAGTTACAACCCCGGAGCACTGAAGCTTTCTTT.

In its sample, this clonotype was seen many times. The chain is built from TRBV29-1 and TRBJ2-5, with 8 bases fitting TRBD1. Germline values: CDR1 SQVTM, CDR2 ANQGSEA. The CDR3 consists of 13 residues. Germline trimming cut 6 bases from V and 2 bases from J; bases unmatched to any gene: 5. CDR3 amino acids: CSVETGAQETQYF. The CDR3 DNA reads TGCAGCGTGGAGACAGGGGCACAAGAGACCCAGTACTTC.

Worth noting for this clonotype: Being one base from a much bigger clone, this may be a read error. The gene calls are TRBV29-1 and TRBJ2-2, with 8 bases identical to TRBD1. The CDR3 runs 15 residues. Germline-derived CDR1 and CDR2 are SQVTM and ANQGSEA. V dropped 7 bases and J dropped 2; count of bases not matched to a gene: 9. The CDR3, as DNA: TGCAGCGCTGGGAACAGGGGGTCCAACACCGGGGAGCTGTTTTTT. It translates to CSAGNRGSNTGELFF.

Of note for this clonotype: This may stem from a read error, because a much larger clone lies one nucleotide away. The chain couples TRBV12-3 or TRBV12-4 to TRBJ2-7; TRBD1 might be the D (11 bases). Trimming removed 8 bases at V and 2 bases at J, with 34 bases between. This CDR3 spans 20 amino acids. CDR3 coding DNA: TGTGCCAGCGGACCTGGACAGGGGGCGGCTAGCGGGGGCCTGCCCTACGAGCAGTACTTC. Encoded protein: CASGPGQGAASGGLPYEQYF.

This clonotype has ten or more counts. The V gene is TRBV30, the J gene TRBJ1-5; D is unresolved. In germline, CDR1 is GTSNPN, CDR2 SVGIG (reference sequence). CDR3 length: 17 amino acids. V was pared by 4 bases and J by 3 bases, with 22 bases between. CDR3 sequence reads: CAWTSSVGYGNNQPQHF. CDR3 DNA sequence: TGTGCCTGGACCTCCTCGGTTGGATACGGGAACAATCAGCCCCAGCATTTT.

In the case of this clonotype: The CDR3 does not end in the conserved phenylalanine or tryptophan, so this is likely a read error. This chain links TRBV7-8 with TRBJ2-5, with 8 bases lining up with TRBD1. The germline V gene encodes CDR1 SGHVS and CDR2 FQNEAQ. The V gene end was trimmed by 3 bases and the J gene end by 3 bases; junction bases not matched to a gene: 3. The CDR3 has 14 amino acids. CDR3 sequence (DNA): TGTGCCAGCAGCTTCGGACAGGGTAAAGAGACCCAGTACTCC. Translated: CASSFGQGKETQYS.